What follows is one TCR beta chain and its context. Antigen: not known. This sample stems from a study of shared clonotypes between healthy human individuals. General study points: Larger estimated richness was generally seen in naive subsets than in memory subsets.

Data came from immunoSEQ multiplex PCR; TCRdb stores just in-frame clones and leaves some out. The sample shows about 2.4 million clones, approximately 93% of them seen only once. The CDR3 runs 13 residues. Per germline, CDR1 GTSNPN and CDR2 SVGIG (reference sequence). V gave up 3 bases and J gave up 5 bases, with 13 bases separating them. The rearrangement joins TRBV30 to TRBJ2-5, with D perhaps TRBD2 (6 bases). The sequence was obtained from a man younger than 35 in good health. Some clones in this sample may be carry-over from other donors' samples. The sequenced sample was naive CD4+ T cells from PBMCs. The subset was: CD45RA+ positively selected. The CDR3 DNA reads TGTGCCTGGAGAGCGGGTAGGAAGGAGACCCAGTACTTC. This sequence encodes CAWRAGRKETQYF.